This T cell receptor beta chain was sequenced in a study of T-cell reconstitution after alpha-beta-depleted transplantation in children. Whole-study results and caveats: T-cell counts and diversity at one year post-transplant came mainly from newly produced T cells. Two months or so post-transplant, alpha-beta T cells reportedly derived from several hundred expanded graft clones. Surviving recipient cells, namely T cells and thymic progenitors, were the source of high day-60 TCRbeta diversity in some patients.

The library targeted TCRbeta and was prepared with unique molecular identifiers. TCRdb redid the calling of the PCR reads with MiXCR, one entry per CDR3 protein. The sample has roughly 100,000 distinct CDR3 sequences; about 6.8% are singletons. The V gene lost 5 bases and the J gene lost 4 bases, with 26 bases spanning the gap. The CDR3 covers 18 residues. CDR1 is DFQATT, CDR2 SNEGSKA, per germline (reference sequence). As concerns this clonotype: Its antigen is not known.

The sequencing used PBMCs, collected before TCRalphabeta/CD19-depleted stem cell transplant. This chain joins TRBV20-1 and TRBJ2-2; a possible D gene is TRBD2 (6 bases). The TCR originated in a boy between 2 and 10 years old with acute lymphoblastic leukemia, due to receive a stem cell transplant. CDR3 sequence (DNA): TGCAGTGCTGCGCTTGGGGAGCGGGCTTATCGCGGCACCGGGGAGCTGTTTTTT. It translates to CSAALGERAYRGTGELFF.